This T cell receptor (beta chain) was recorded in a study of tumor and adjacent non-tumor tissue in lung cancer. This CDR3 comprises 16 residues. Germline V gives CDR1 LGHNA, CDR2 YSLEER. RNA was extracted from bulk tissue without any cell sorting. As for this clonotype: The junction departs from the called germline gene at one end, perhaps through a read error.

The library came from three nested PCR rounds adapted from ARM-PCR protocols. TCRdb used MiXCR to reprocess the multiplex PCR reads, holding one entry per CDR3 protein. The data contain 200,000 to 250,000 distinct CDR3 sequences, 70% to 75% of them singletons. The rearrangement joins TRBV4-3 to TRBJ2-3; a weak D match, TRBD2 (5 bases). This TCR came from a man between 60 and 75 years old with non-small cell lung cancer. The sequenced sample consisted of lung tumor tissue. CDR3 nucleotide sequence: TGCGCCAGCAACCAAACAGCGGCCTCCGGCACAGATACGCAGTATTTT. This translates into CASNQTAASGTDTQYF.